This TCR beta chain was documented in a study of siplizumab effects on memory and regulatory T cells. The study, taken as a whole, reports: Unstimulated subsets contained matches for only a minor fraction of alloreactive clones.

Germline assignment: CDR1 SGHAT and CDR2 FQNNGV. The CDR3 is 15 residues long. V was pared by 2 bases and J by 4 bases, with 15 bases between. By share, this clone counts as medium-sized. Its antigen is not known. The table came from immunoSEQ multiplex PCR; TCRdb's copy has only in-frame clones and leaves some out. The sample yields about 10,000 clones, around 42% seen once. Coculture of the mixed lymphocyte reaction cells took place at 37 degrees C and lasted around 6 days. Investigators stained responder PBMCs with CFSE and stimulator PBMCs with Violet Dye, then mixed them 1:1. The specimen was CFSE-low (dividing) CD4+ T cells sorted from an allogeneic mixed lymphocyte reaction. The source is a human donor in good health; the cells came from an allogeneic mixed lymphocyte reaction. This chain links TRBV11-2 with TRBJ2-7; D might be TRBD1 (5 bases). The CDR3 is CASSLFNGHKYEQYF. DNA for the CDR3: TGTGCCAGCAGCTTATTTAACGGACACAAATACGAGCAGTACTTC.